This T cell receptor beta chain was observed in a study of identical twins. The V and J ends lost 0 bases and 12 bases, in that order; junction bases with no gene match: 8. CDR1 and CDR2 (germline): SEHNR, FQNEAQ (reference sequence). The length of the CDR3 is 14 residues. The table lists this clonotype with many counts. Each CDR3 protein is one row after TCRdb ran MiXCR on the 5' RACE reads. The table records 280,000 or so distinct CDR3 sequences, more than 6.5% of them present only once. These same records also appear under a second study, on yellow fever vaccine responses in identical twins.

This chain connects TRBV7-9 to TRBJ2-1; 7 bases agree with TRBD2. The sequence was obtained from a woman aged 18-29 years in good health. The specimen was memory (CD45RO+) T cells sorted from blood. The CDR3 nucleotides read TGTGCCAGCAGCTTAGCCGTGCAGCGGGGATGGCAGTTCTTC. Protein sequence: CASSLAVQRGWQFF.